Each of the 20 T cell receptor beta chains below was sequenced from the same sample in a study of T cell repertoires in cytomegalovirus infection. TCRdb re-called the reads with MiXCR, one entry per CDR3 protein. The sample has approximately 1,000,000 distinct CDR3 sequences, approximately 32% seen once. These TCRs' antigens remain unknown. Specimen: cultured CD8+ T cells from PBMCs, collected from culture after CMV antigen stimulation. Receptors originate from a human donor in good health (CMV status not recorded). Some clones in this sample may be carry-over from other donors' samples.

This clonotype was seen more than once but under ten times. V usage is TRBV6-6 and J usage is TRBJ1-3, with D perhaps matching TRBD1 (5 bases). The germline CDR1 and CDR2 sequences are MNHNY and SVGAGI (reference sequence). The CDR3 covers 16 residues. The V and J ends lost 7 bases and 0 bases respectively, with 16 bases between them. CDR3 sequence: CASTGRGTRSGNTIYF. CDR3 sequence (DNA): TGTGCCAGCACCGGCCGGGGGACCCGCTCTGGAAACACCATATATTTT.

This clonotype was counted a single time. The chain recombines TRBV7-6 with TRBJ2-7, with D unresolved. The ends were cut back, 10 bases at V and 6 bases at J, with 4 bases in the middle. The CDR3 sequence is 8 residues long. Germline V CDR1 and CDR2: SGHVS, FNYEAQ. CDR3 region: CATSEQYF. DNA of the CDR3: TGTGCCACCTCCGAGCAGTACTTC.

This clonotype turned up a few times. This chain joins TRBV7-2 and TRBJ2-1; TRBD1 matches 7 bases. V was clipped by 7 bases and J by 3 bases; unmatched bases: 9. Germline V gives CDR1 SGHTA, CDR2 FQGNSA. The CDR3 is made up of 15 amino acids. Here the CDR3 reads CASTLEGAIYNEQFF. In nucleotides, the CDR3 is TGTGCCAGCACCCTTGAGGGGGCGATCTACAATGAGCAGTTCTTC.

This clonotype has at least ten counts. The chain recombines TRBV6-1 with TRBJ2-1; D uncertain. V lost 1 base, J lost 0 bases, and 10 bases lay in between. This CDR3 contains 16 residues. CDR1 is MNHNS and CDR2 is SASEGT in the germline V gene. The CDR3 region has the DNA TGTGCCAGCAGTGAAGTCAGCCACAGCTCCTACAATGAGCAGTTCTTC. It yields the protein CASSEVSHSSYNEQFF.

This clonotype has a single count. The rearrangement links TRBV27 to TRBJ2-7, with TRBD1 as a possible D gene (5 bases). CDR1 and CDR2 (germline): MNHEY, SMNVEV (reference sequence). This CDR3 spans 14 amino acids. Trimming took off 3 bases at V and 2 bases at J, with 11 bases between the two ends. CDR3 in DNA: TGTGCCAGCAGTTTGAAGGGGTCCACCTACGAGCAGTACGTC. Amino acid sequence: CASSLKGSTYEQYV.

This chain uses TRBV4-1 with TRBJ2-4; D is unresolved. The CDR3 spans 18 residues. Trimming left V 0 bases short and J 0 bases short, with 15 bases between. CDR1 is MGHRA and CDR2 is YSYEKL in the germline V gene. CDR3 protein: CASSQDLMATLAKNIQYF. The CDR3 nucleotides are TGCGCCAGCAGCCAAGATCTAATGGCCACCTTAGCCAAAAACATTCAGTACTTC.

V usage is TRBV7-6 and J usage is TRBJ2-5; 11 positions match TRBD2. This CDR3 is built from 19 residues. The ends lost 4 bases at V and 3 bases at J; junction bases unmatched: 16. In germline, CDR1 is SGHVS, CDR2 FNYEAQ. CDR3 amino acids: CASSYPPFRIAGGEETQYF. Written as DNA, the CDR3 is TGTGCCAGCAGCTACCCCCCCTTTAGGATAGCGGGGGGGGAAGAGACCCAGTACTTC.

The V call is TRBV12-3 or TRBV12-4, the J call TRBJ1-2; weak D call: TRBD1 (5 bases). Trimming cost V 7 bases and J 8 bases, with 11 bases left between them. CDR3 length equals 11 residues. CDR3 loop: CASTQGLGYTF. The CDR3 DNA follows: TGTGCCAGCACCCAGGGTTTAGGCTACACCTTC.

The rearrangement uses TRBV13 and TRBJ2-5, with D possibly TRBD2 on 6 matching bases. The CDR3 spans 12 residues. Looked up from germline, CDR1 is PRHDT and CDR2 is FYEKMQ (reference sequence). V lost 9 bases and J 6 bases, leaving 14 bases between the germline ends. CDR3 in DNA: TGTGCCAGTTCGGGGACTGTGAAGACCCAGTACTTC. The encoded protein is CASSGTVKTQYF.

This chain connects TRBV5-6 to TRBJ2-1, with 15 bases matching TRBD2. This CDR3 is 21 amino acids long. CDR1 and CDR2 (germline): SGHDT, YYEEEE. J was trimmed by 0 bases and V by 3 bases; bases with no gene match: 13. This CDR3 is CASSWIPLGTSGGTSYNEQFF. CDR3 nucleotide sequence: TGTGCCAGCAGCTGGATACCCTTGGGGACTAGCGGGGGGACCTCCTACAATGAGCAGTTCTTC.

The J gene is TRBJ2-3, the V gene TRBV6-2 or TRBV6-3; 13 bases fit TRBD2. The CDR3 spans 17 residues. V was clipped by 3 bases and J by 6 bases; unmatched bases: 9. Germline lookup yields CDR1 MNHEY and CDR2 SVGEGT. The CDR3, as DNA: TGTGCCAGCAGTTATACTAGCGGGGGGGGGCGTCTGGATACGCAGTATTTT. Its protein is CASSYTSGGGRLDTQYF.

This clonotype has a count of ten or more. V gene TRBV6-5 combines with J gene TRBJ1-6; 8 bases map to TRBD1. This CDR3 spans 17 amino acids. Looked up from germline, CDR1 is MNHEY and CDR2 is SVGAGI. V shed 6 bases, J shed 0 bases, and the junction held 7 bases outside the gene matches. The CDR3 region has the DNA TGTGCCAGCAGAGGGGACAGGATCTTCTCCTATAATTCACCCCTCCACTTT. Amino acid sequence: CASRGDRIFSYNSPLHF.

In this sample, this clonotype turned up many times. The rearrangement links TRBV7-2 to TRBJ2-1; 7 bases are shared with TRBD2. The V and J ends lost 5 bases and 7 bases, in that order; junction bases with no gene match: 14. Germline V gene data show CDR1 as SGHTA and CDR2 as FQGNSA. The CDR3 totals 16 residues. This chain's CDR3 is CASSPAGGGNFNEQFF. The CDR3 coding sequence is TGTGCCAGCAGCCCAGCGGGCGGGGGAAACTTTAATGAGCAGTTCTTC.

The J gene is TRBJ1-4, the V gene TRBV7-6; possible D gene TRBD1, 5 bases. Deletions cut 4 bases from V and 6 bases from J, with 9 bases between. Germline CDR1 reads SGHVS; CDR2 reads FNYEAQ. CDR3 size: 13 residues. CDR3 protein: CASSSLGDEKLFF. DNA for the CDR3: TGTGCCAGCAGCTCCTTGGGGGATGAAAAACTGTTTTTT.

The V and J genes are TRBV19 and TRBJ2-7, with D hard to call. The CDR3 loop spans 14 amino acids. The V and J ends lost 0 bases and 3 bases respectively, with 9 bases between them. Germline V gene sequence: CDR1 LNHDA, CDR2 SQIVND (reference sequence). The CDR3 loop is CASSIEGYHYEQYF. The CDR3, as DNA: TGTGCCAGTAGTATAGAGGGCTACCACTACGAGCAGTACTTC.

This clonotype was seen many times. The chain has TRBV7-9 and TRBJ2-3; unclear D gene. There are 12 residues in the CDR3. Germline V gene data show CDR1 as SEHNR and CDR2 as FQNEAQ (reference sequence). The V end lost 5 bases, the J end lost 3 bases, and 6 bases lay between the germline ends. The CDR3: CASSIFTDTQYF. The CDR3 DNA sequence: TGTGCCAGCAGCATCTTTACAGATACGCAGTATTTT.

The chain combines TRBV6-6 with TRBJ1-1; tentatively, D is TRBD1 (5 bases). The germline V gene has CDR1 MNHNY and CDR2 SVGAGI (reference sequence). The CDR3 has 15 residues. V was trimmed by 5 bases and J by 1 base, leaving 14 bases between them. The CDR3 bases are TGTGCCAGCAGTCAGCAGGTCGGGGGGAACACTGAAGCTTTCTTT. Its protein is CASSQQVGGNTEAFF.

This clonotype was detected only a few times. The rearrangement links TRBV7-2 to TRBJ2-5; D not resolved. CDR1 and CDR2 (germline): SGHTA, FQGNSA. Trimming stripped 1 base from V and 5 bases from J, with 11 bases between. The CDR3 runs 14 residues. For the CDR3, the DNA is TGTGCCAGCAGCTTAGACCACTTGGGGGAGACCCAGTACTTC. It is translated as CASSLDHLGETQYF.

The V and J genes are TRBV29-1 and TRBJ2-1; TRBD1 matches 9 bases. V was clipped by 2 bases and J by 7 bases; unmatched bases: 9. This CDR3 spans 15 amino acids. Germline V gene lookup returns CDR1 SQVTM and CDR2 ANQGSEA. In DNA form, the CDR3 reads TGCAGCGTTGAACCGTCGGGACAGGGTTATAATGAGCAGTTCTTC. This sequence encodes CSVEPSGQGYNEQFF.

The rearrangement joins TRBV19 to TRBJ2-1; tentative D call: TRBD2 (5 bases). Germline assignment: CDR1 LNHDA and CDR2 SQIVND (reference sequence). CDR3 length: 16 amino acids. Trimming took off 3 bases at V and 0 bases at J, with 12 bases between the two ends. CDR3 in DNA: TGTGCCAGTAGTATTCTGGACTGGAGCTCCTACAATGAGCAGTTCTTC. Protein product: CASSILDWSSYNEQFF.